One T cell receptor (beta chain) is described in this entry. The antigen is undetermined. This sample stems from a study of T cell responses to AZD1222 COVID-19 vaccine. V lost 6 bases, J lost 6 bases, and 24 bases lay in between. Germline V lookup: CDR1 SGHVS, CDR2 FQNEAQ. The CDR3 runs to 17 residues. This table comes from immunoSEQ multiplex PCR, and its TCRdb copy is limited to in-frame clones, with some not included. The sample includes over 85,000 clones, roughly 90% seen only once; the top ten take 8.4%. Findings and limits, study-wide: Spike as a whole was targeted by vaccine-associated CD4 TCRs, dominant at 160-218 and 743-854.

The source of this sequence is an adult in good health. The V and J genes are TRBV7-8 and TRBJ1-3; D might be TRBD1 (6 bases). The source was peripheral blood, collected on day 0 of AZD1222 vaccination. For the CDR3, the DNA is TGTGCCAGCAGACAGGGAACGGGATTTTCCTCAGAAAACACCATATATTTT. It yields the protein CASRQGTGFSSENTIYF.